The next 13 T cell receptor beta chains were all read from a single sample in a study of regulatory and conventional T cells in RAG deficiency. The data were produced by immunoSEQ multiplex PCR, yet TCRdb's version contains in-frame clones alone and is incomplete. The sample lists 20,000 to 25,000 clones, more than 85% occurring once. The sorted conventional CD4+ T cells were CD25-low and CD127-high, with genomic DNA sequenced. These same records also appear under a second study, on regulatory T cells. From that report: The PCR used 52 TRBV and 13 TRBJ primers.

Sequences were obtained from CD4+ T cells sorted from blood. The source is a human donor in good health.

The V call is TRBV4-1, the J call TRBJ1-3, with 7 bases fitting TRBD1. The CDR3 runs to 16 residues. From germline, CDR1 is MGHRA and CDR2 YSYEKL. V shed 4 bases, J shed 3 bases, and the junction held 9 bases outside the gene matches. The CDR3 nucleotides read TGCGCCAGCAGCCCGACAGACAGGGTGGTTGGAAACACCATATATTTT. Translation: CASSPTDRVVGNTIYF.

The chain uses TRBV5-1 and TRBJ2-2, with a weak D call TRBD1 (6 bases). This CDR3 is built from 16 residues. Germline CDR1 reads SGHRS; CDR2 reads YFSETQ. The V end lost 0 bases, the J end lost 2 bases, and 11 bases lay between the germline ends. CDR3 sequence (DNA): TGCGCCAGCAGCTTGGCAGGGGCCCCTAACACCGGGGAGCTGTTTTTT. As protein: CASSLAGAPNTGELFF.

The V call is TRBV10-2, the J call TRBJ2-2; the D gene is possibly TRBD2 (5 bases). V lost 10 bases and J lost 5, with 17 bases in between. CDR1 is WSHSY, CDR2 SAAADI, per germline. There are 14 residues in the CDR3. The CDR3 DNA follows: TGCGCCACCCACGCGGGCCCGAGGACCGGGGAGCTGTTTTTT. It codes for CATHAGPRTGELFF.

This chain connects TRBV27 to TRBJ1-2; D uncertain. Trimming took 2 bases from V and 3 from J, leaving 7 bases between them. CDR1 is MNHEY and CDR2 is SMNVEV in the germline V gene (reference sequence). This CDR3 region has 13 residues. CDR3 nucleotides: TGTGCCAGCAGTTTAAGGGAGGACTATGGCTACACCTTC. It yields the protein CASSLREDYGYTF.

CDR3 in amino acids: CASIASAVGNIQYF. CDR3 nucleotides: TGTGCCAGCATTGCGTCGGCGGTGGGAAACATTCAGTACTTC. The chain couples TRBV2 to TRBJ2-4; D not certain. Germline V CDR1 and CDR2: SNHLY, FYNNEI. This CDR3 comprises 14 residues. Between the trimmed V and J ends, which lost 7 bases and 6 bases, there was a span of 16 bases.

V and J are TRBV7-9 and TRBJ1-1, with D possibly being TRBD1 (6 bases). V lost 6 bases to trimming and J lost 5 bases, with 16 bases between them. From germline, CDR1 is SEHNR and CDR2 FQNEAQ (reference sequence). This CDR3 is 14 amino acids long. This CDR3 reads CASSLQGDRTEAFF. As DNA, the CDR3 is TGTGCCAGCAGTCTACAGGGCGATAGAACTGAAGCTTTCTTT.

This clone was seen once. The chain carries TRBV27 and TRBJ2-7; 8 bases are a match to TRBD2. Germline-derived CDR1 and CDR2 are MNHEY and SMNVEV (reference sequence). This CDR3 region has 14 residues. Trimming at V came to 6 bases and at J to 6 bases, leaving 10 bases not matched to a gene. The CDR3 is CASRPSGSPSEQYF. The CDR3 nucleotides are TGTGCCAGCAGGCCCAGCGGGAGTCCTTCCGAGCAGTACTTC.

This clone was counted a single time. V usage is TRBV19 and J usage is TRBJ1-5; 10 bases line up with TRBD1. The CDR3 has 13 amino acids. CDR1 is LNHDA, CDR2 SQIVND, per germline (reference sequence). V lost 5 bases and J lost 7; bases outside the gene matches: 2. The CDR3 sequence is CASSWTGGQPQHF. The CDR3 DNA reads TGTGCCAGTAGTTGGACAGGGGGACAGCCCCAGCATTTT.

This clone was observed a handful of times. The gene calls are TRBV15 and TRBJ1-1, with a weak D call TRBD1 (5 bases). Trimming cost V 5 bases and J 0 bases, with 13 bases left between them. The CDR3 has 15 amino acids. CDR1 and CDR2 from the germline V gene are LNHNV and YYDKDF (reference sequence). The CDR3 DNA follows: TGTGCCACCAGCCCAGGGACGGCCATGAACACTGAAGCTTTCTTT. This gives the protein CATSPGTAMNTEAFF.

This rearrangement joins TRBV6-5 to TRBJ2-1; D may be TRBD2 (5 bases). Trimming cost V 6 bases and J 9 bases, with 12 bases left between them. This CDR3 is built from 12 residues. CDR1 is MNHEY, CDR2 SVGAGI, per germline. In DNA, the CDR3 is TGTGCCAGCAGGAGAGGGCCCGGTGAGCAGTTCTTC. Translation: CASRRGPGEQFF.

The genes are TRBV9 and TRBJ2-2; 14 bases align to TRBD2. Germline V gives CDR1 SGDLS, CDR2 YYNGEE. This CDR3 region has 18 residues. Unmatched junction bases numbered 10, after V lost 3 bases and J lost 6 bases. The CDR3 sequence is CASSAGLAGGGLSGELFF. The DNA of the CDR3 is TGTGCCAGCAGCGCTGGACTAGCGGGGGGCGGATTGTCCGGGGAGCTGTTTTTT. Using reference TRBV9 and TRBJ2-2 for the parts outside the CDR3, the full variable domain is DSGVTQTPKHLITATGQRVTLRCSPRSGDLSVYWYQQSLDQGLQFLIQYYNGEERAKGNILERFSAQQFPDLHSELNLSSLELGDSALYFCASSAGLAGGGLSGELFFGEGSRLTVL.

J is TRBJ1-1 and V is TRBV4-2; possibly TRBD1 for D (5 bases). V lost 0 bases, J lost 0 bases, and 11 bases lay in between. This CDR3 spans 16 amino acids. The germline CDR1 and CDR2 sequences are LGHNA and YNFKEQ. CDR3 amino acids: CASSQEVRGLNTEAFF. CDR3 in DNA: TGTGCCAGCAGCCAAGAGGTAAGGGGCCTGAACACTGAAGCTTTCTTT.

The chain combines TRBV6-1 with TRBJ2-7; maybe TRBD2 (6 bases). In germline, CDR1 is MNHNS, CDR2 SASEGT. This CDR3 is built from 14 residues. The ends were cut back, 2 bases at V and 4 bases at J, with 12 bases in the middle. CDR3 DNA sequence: TGTGCCAGCAGTGAAAGTCTAGCGCGTTACGAGCAGTACTTC. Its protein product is CASSESLARYEQYF.